The 4 T cell receptor beta chains below were found in one sample sequenced in a study of T-cell memory formation after mild COVID-19. TCRdb processed the 5' RACE reads anew with MiXCR; each CDR3 protein has one entry. The sample records hundreds of thousands of distinct CDR3 sequences, around 25% being singletons. Sequencing was performed on PBMCs or a T cell subset sorted from them (not recorded which). These receptors came from an adult woman who had mild COVID-19 (a few samples of this study predate the infection). Cell type and time point are not known.

The chain joins TRBV5-1 to TRBJ2-2, with D hard to call. V lost 4 bases and J 6 bases, leaving 19 bases between the germline ends. Germline assignment: CDR1 SGHRS and CDR2 YFSETQ. The CDR3 length is 16 residues. CDR3 loop: CASSPRVGYEAGELFF. As DNA, the CDR3 is TGCGCCAGCAGCCCCCGGGTGGGGTACGAGGCCGGGGAGCTGTTTTTT. The variable domain in full, completed from reference TRBV5-1 and TRBJ2-2, reads KAGVTQTPRYLIKTRGQQVTLSCSPISGHRSVSWYQQTPGQGLQFLFEYFSETQRNKGNFPGRFSGRQFSNSRSEMNVSTLELGDSALYLCASSPRVGYEAGELFFGEGSRLTVL.

A few counts support this clonotype. The rearrangement uses TRBV4-1 and TRBJ1-2, with D hard to call. V was shortened by 1 base and J by 4 bases, with 16 bases between the two germline ends. Per the germline V gene, CDR1 is MGHRA and CDR2 is YSYEKL. The CDR3 length is 16 residues. The CDR3 nucleotides read TGCGCCAGCAGCCAAGCGGTCGGGGTCCTCACCTATGGCTACACCTTC. Translating gives CASSQAVGVLTYGYTF.

This clonotype was counted only a few times. The chain combines TRBV11-1 with TRBJ2-1, with 9 nucleotides matching TRBD2. The CDR3 runs to 16 residues. Germline assignment: CDR1 SGHAT and CDR2 FQDESV (reference sequence). V gave up 5 bases and J gave up 4 bases; unmatched junction bases: 9. The CDR3 region has the DNA TGTGCCAGCAGCCCTCTAGGGACTAGCCGATACAATGAGCAGTTCTTC. It is translated as CASSPLGTSRYNEQFF. The variable domain in full, with the rest retrieved from reference TRBV11-1 and TRBJ2-1, is EAEVAQSPRYKITEKSQAVAFWCDPISGHATLYWYRQILGQGPELLVQFQDESVVDDSQLPKDRFSAERLKGVDSTLKIQPAELGDSAMYLCASSPLGTSRYNEQFFGPGTRLTVL.

This chain joins TRBV20-1 and TRBJ1-4, with a weak D call TRBD1 (5 bases). Between the trimmed V and J ends, which lost 3 bases and 12 bases, there was a span of 11 bases. Germline CDR1 reads DFQATT; CDR2 reads SNEGSKA (reference sequence). The CDR3 length is 11 residues. The CDR3 region is CSARSGGELFF. The DNA for the CDR3 is TGCAGTGCTAGGTCCGGGGGTGAACTGTTTTTT.